The T cell receptor (beta chain) described here comes from a study of a mutant IDH1 vaccine in newly diagnosed glioma. In this sample, this clone turned up once. Its antigen is currently unknown. The time point: week 35, safety follow-up. Vaccination comprised doses that each held 300 ug of mutant IDH1 20-mer peptide, plus topical imiquimod. This CDR3 is built from 13 residues. The V and J ends lost 6 bases and 7 bases respectively, with 12 bases between them. Germline loops: CDR1 LNHDA, CDR2 SQIVND (reference sequence). Here immunoSEQ multiplex PCR was the method, and the copy in TCRdb shows in-frame clones only, minus some. Of about 48,000 clones listed, around 78% were seen once; the top ten hold less than 15%.

The input for sequencing was PBMCs, taken from a glioma patient whose treatment included an IDH1 peptide vaccine. The source is a man between 35 and 55 years old with glioma. The chain is built from TRBV19 and TRBJ2-2; tentatively, D is TRBD2 (5 bases). CDR3 nucleotide sequence: TGTGCCAGTAGCCCGGGGAGCGGCGGGGAGCTGTTTTTT. Translating it yields CASSPGSGGELFF. Complete variable domain (other parts from reference TRBV19 and TRBJ2-2): DGGITQSPKYLFRKEGQNVTLSCEQNLNHDAMYWYRQDPGQGLRLIYYSQIVNDFQKGDIAEGYSVSREKKESFPLTVTSAQKNPTAFYLCASSPGSGGELFFGEGSRLTVL.